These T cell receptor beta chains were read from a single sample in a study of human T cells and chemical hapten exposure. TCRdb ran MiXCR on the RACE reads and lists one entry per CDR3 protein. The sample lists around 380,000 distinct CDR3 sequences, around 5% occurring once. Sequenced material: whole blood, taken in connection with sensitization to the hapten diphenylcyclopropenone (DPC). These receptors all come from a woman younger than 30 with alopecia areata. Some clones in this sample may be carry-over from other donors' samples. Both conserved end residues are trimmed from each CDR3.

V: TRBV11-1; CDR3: ASSLTGQGASGYT
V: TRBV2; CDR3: ASSFAGRDQPQH
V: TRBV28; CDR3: ASSSWTGPRDNSPLH
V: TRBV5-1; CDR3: ASSVTGPTGELF
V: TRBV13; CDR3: ASSSNRVPGGTQY
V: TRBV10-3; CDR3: AISGTDTQY
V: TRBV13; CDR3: ASSPGTGVTEAF
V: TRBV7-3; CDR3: ASSLGALAGVGETQY
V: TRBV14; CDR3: ASSRTGTGGAKLF
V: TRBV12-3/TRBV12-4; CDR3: ASTLGQRNQPQH
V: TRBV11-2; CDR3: ASSPGQHYEQY
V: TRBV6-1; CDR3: ASPGRGQNTEAF
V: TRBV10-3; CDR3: AISADYSGNTIY
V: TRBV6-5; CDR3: ASSYSEVTEAF
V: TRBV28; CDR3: ASSSPGGLAGGLREQY
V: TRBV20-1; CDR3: TSPGPNEKLF
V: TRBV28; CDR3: ASSLYVGSFSTDTQY
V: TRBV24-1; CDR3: ATRAGHHSGANVLT
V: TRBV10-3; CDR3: AISEPRTTGRGTIY
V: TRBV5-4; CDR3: ASSLISGADEQF
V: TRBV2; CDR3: ASSRDRIRGNQPQH
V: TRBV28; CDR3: ATLGRGWDTQY
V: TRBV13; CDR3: ASSFVRSGNTIY
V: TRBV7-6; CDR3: ASSFPGTGDQEQF
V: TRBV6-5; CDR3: ASSLGQPPNEQF
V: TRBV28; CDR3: ASSYPGRGSEAF
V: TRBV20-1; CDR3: SARGQVGTGPYEQY
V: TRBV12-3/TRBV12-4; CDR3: ASTPDSNYGYT
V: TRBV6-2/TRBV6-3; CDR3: ASSSTPEAF